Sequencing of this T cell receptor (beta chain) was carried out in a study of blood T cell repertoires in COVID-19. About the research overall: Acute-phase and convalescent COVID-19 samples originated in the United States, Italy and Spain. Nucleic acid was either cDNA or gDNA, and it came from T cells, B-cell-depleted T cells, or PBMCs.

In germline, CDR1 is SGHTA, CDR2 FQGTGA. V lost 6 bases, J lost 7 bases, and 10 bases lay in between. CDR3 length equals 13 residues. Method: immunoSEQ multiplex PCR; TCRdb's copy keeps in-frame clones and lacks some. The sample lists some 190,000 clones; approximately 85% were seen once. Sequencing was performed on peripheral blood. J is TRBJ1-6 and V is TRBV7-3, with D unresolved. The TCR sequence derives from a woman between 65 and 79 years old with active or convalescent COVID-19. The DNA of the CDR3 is TGTGCCAGCAGTGAGGGAATCAATTCACCCCTCCACTTT. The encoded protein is CASSEGINSPLHF. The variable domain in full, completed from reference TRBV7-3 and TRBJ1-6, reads GAGVSQTPSNKVTEKGKYVELRCDPISGHTALYWYRQSLGQGPEFLIYFQGTGAADDSGLPNDRFFAVRPEGSVSTLKIQRTERGDSAVYLCASSEGINSPLHFGNGTRLTVT.